This TCR beta chain was captured in a study of blood T cells in healthy people across ages. V gave up 3 bases and J gave up 8 bases, with 10 bases separating them. The CDR3 is made up of 12 amino acids. A few counts support this clonotype. Primed by a sample-barcoded 5' primer and a J-beta primer mix, a second PCR proceeded for about 7 to 11 cycles. TCRdb processed the 5' RACE reads anew with MiXCR; each CDR3 protein has one entry. Of more than 500,000 distinct CDR3 sequences in the sample, 27% were seen once. What was sequenced was blood. The genes are TRBV12-3 or TRBV12-4 and TRBJ1-2; D not resolved. This TCR derives from a woman between 65 and 79 years old in good health. The CDR3 spells CASSFRGEGYTF. In nucleotides, the CDR3 is TGTGCCAGCAGTTTTCGGGGTGAAGGCTACACCTTC.